A single sample gave rise to the 30 T cell receptor beta chains below, sequenced in a study of blood T cells in healthy people across ages. The second PCR ran about 6 to 12 cycles with a sample-barcoded 5' primer and J-beta primers. In TCRdb, the 5' RACE reads were re-called with MiXCR into one record per CDR3 protein. The repertoire holds some 320,000 distinct CDR3 sequences, 25% to 30% seen once, with over 25% in the top ten. Sequencing was performed on blood. The origin of the receptors is a woman aged 70-85 years in good health.

This clonotype was seen a handful of times. The chain uses TRBV29-1 and TRBJ1-1, with no clear D. Germline V gene sequence: CDR1 SQVTM, CDR2 ANQGSEA. Trimming took off 5 bases at V and 6 bases at J, with 10 bases between the two ends. The CDR3 sequence is 11 residues long. The CDR3 sequence is CSVPEFPEAFF. In DNA, the CDR3 is TGCAGCGTTCCGGAGTTCCCTGAAGCTTTCTTT.

This chain connects TRBV12-5 to TRBJ1-4; no firm D call. CDR1 and CDR2 from the germline V gene are LGHNT and FRNRAP. The CDR3 has 16 amino acids. Trimming took off 1 base at V and 8 bases at J, with 17 bases between the two ends. The CDR3 spells CASGLALPGIREKLFF. The CDR3 region has the DNA TGTGCTAGTGGTTTGGCCCTACCAGGAATCAGGGAAAAACTGTTTTTT.

This clonotype was seen a few times. The J gene is TRBJ2-2, the V gene TRBV6-6, with 8 bases identical to TRBD2. Germline V CDR1 and CDR2: MNHNY, SVGAGI (reference sequence). This CDR3 region has 15 residues. V lost 5 bases to trimming and J lost 4 bases; unmatched junction nucleotides: 6. CDR3 bases: TGTGCCAGCAGTCAAAGCGGGAGCGGCACCGGGGAGCTGTTTTTT. Its translation: CASSQSGSGTGELFF.

This clonotype was seen just once. The rearrangement joins TRBV11-2 to TRBJ2-3, with a possible D match to TRBD1 (6 bases). The CDR3 has 15 amino acids. The germline V gene has CDR1 SGHAT and CDR2 FQNNGV. V was cut by 0 bases and J by 6 bases, with 13 bases left in between. CDR3 loop: CASSLDGGLADTQYF. The CDR3 bases are TGTGCCAGCAGCTTAGATGGGGGCCTCGCGGATACGCAGTATTTT.

A few counts support this clonotype. The chain recombines TRBV5-1 with TRBJ2-6; 7 bases map to TRBD1. The CDR3 covers 17 residues. With 4 bases clipped from V and 0 bases from J, the junction kept 7 bases outside the gene matches. Germline values: CDR1 SGHRS, CDR2 YFSETQ. CDR3 loop: CASSRGQARSGANVLTF. The DNA for the CDR3 is TGCGCCAGCAGCAGAGGACAGGCTCGCTCTGGGGCCAACGTCCTGACTTTC. Complete variable domain (other parts from reference TRBV5-1 and TRBJ2-6): KAGVTQTPRYLIKTRGQQVTLSCSPISGHRSVSWYQQTPGQGLQFLFEYFSETQRNKGNFPGRFSGRQFSNSRSEMNVSTLELGDSALYLCASSRGQARSGANVLTFGAGSRLTVL.

This clonotype has more than one count but fewer than ten. This chain joins TRBV28 and TRBJ2-7; D perhaps matches TRBD1 (6 bases). Germline V gene lookup returns CDR1 MDHEN and CDR2 SYDVKM. Trimming pared 7 bases from V and 3 bases from J, leaving 19 bases between. This CDR3 spans 15 amino acids. The CDR3 DNA sequence: TGTGCCAGCAATGGGGGCCTTGGGGCTAACTACGAGCAGTACTTC. Residues: CASNGGLGANYEQYF. The full variable domain, with the rest looked up from reference TRBV28 and TRBJ2-7, is DVKVTQSSRYLVKRTGEKVFLECVQDMDHENMFWYRQDPGLGLRLIYFSYDVKMKEKGDIPEGYSVSREKKERFSLILESASTNQTSMYLCASNGGLGANYEQYFGPGTRLTVT.

To note about this clonotype: One base away lies a much larger clone, so this may be a sequencing read error. The rearrangement uses TRBV28 and TRBJ2-4; a possible D gene is TRBD1 (7 bases). Germline V gene sequence: CDR1 MDHEN, CDR2 SYDVKM. The CDR3 has 17 residues. The V end was cut by 3 bases, the J end by 0 bases, with 15 bases between. The CDR3 spells CASSFAGGYGAKNIQYF. The CDR3 DNA reads TGTGCCAGCAGTTTTGCAGGGGGGTATGGAGCCAAAAACATTCAGTACTTC.

This clonotype was seen ten or more times. V usage is TRBV29-1 and J usage is TRBJ2-1; D is uncertain. CDR3 length equals 12 residues. Deletions cut 7 bases from V and 1 base from J, with 8 bases between. The V gene's germline CDR1 is SQVTM and CDR2 ANQGSEA. The CDR3 sequence: CSATSSYNEQFF. The CDR3 DNA sequence: TGCAGCGCTACCTCTTCCTACAATGAGCAGTTCTTC.

The chain links TRBV7-2 to TRBJ2-5, with D possibly called TRBD1 or TRBD2 (5 bases each). The J call could be wrong; TRBJ2-1 is a better fit for the DNA end. The CDR3 is made up of 13 amino acids. Germline values: CDR1 SGHTA, CDR2 FQGNSA. CDR3 coding DNA: TGTGCCAGCAGCTTATGGTGGGGGAATGAGCAGTTCTTC. Translated: CASSLWWGNEQFF.

The V gene is TRBV2, the J gene TRBJ1-1; D is possibly TRBD1 (5 bases). Trimming took off 5 bases at V and 4 bases at J, with 11 bases between the two ends. The CDR3 loop spans 13 amino acids. Germline V lookup: CDR1 SNHLY, CDR2 FYNNEI. CDR3 in DNA: TGTGCCAGCAGTCTCGACAGCGGCACTGAAGCTTTCTTT. Amino acids: CASSLDSGTEAFF.

The J gene is TRBJ2-7, the V gene TRBV7-2; D possibly matches TRBD1 or TRBD2 (5 bases each). The CDR3 sequence is 15 residues long. Germline CDR1 and CDR2: SGHTA and FQGNSA. Trimming took off 2 bases at V and 0 bases at J, with 11 bases between the two ends. CDR3 bases: TGTGCCAGCAGCTTAATGGGGGAATTCTCCTACGAGCAGTACTTC. Residues: CASSLMGEFSYEQYF.

The genes are TRBV29-1 and TRBJ2-1; D not certain. Per germline, CDR1 SQVTM and CDR2 ANQGSEA. The CDR3 runs to 11 residues. V was pared by 8 bases and J by 0 bases, with 5 bases between. CDR3 residues: CSTSSYNEQFF. The CDR3 bases are TGCAGCACGAGCTCCTACAATGAGCAGTTCTTC.

Only a few counts were recorded for this clonotype. This sequence joins TRBV12-3 or TRBV12-4 and TRBJ1-1; D is perhaps TRBD1 (6 bases). V lost 5 bases, J lost 1 base, and 14 bases lay in between. The CDR3 contains 15 residues. CDR3 nucleotides: TGTGCCAGCAGTCCTGCGGGGACACCGAACACTGAAGCTTTCTTT. It specifies CASSPAGTPNTEAFF.

This clonotype turned up a few times. V gene TRBV6-2 or TRBV6-3 combines with J gene TRBJ2-2; TRBD1 might be the D (5 bases). The V end lost 6 bases, the J end lost 5 bases, and 19 bases lay between the germline ends. The CDR3 loop spans 16 amino acids. From germline, CDR1 is MNHEY and CDR2 SVGEGT. The CDR3: CASSPPLRGVTGELFF. The CDR3 bases are TGTGCCAGCAGCCCCCCTTTAAGGGGCGTGACCGGGGAGCTGTTTTTT.

This chain connects TRBV5-6 to TRBJ2-7, with D maybe TRBD2 (6 bases). Deletions cut 1 base from V and 5 bases from J, with 13 bases between. The CDR3 is 14 amino acids. Germline V lookup: CDR1 SGHDT, CDR2 YYEEEE. As DNA, the CDR3 is TGTGCCAGCAGCTTGATCGCGGGGCGAAACGAGCAGTACTTC. Translation: CASSLIAGRNEQYF. Supplemented by reference TRBV5-6 and TRBJ2-7, the full variable domain reads DAGVTQSPTHLIKTRGQQVTLRCSPKSGHDTVSWYQQALGQGPQFIFQYYEEEERQRGNFPDRFSGHQFPNYSSELNVNALLLGDSALYLCASSLIAGRNEQYFGPGTRLTVT.

The chain is built from TRBV4-2 and TRBJ2-7; D may be TRBD2 (6 bases). Germline V gene lookup returns CDR1 LGHNA and CDR2 YNFKEQ. CDR3 length: 14 residues. Trimming removed 3 bases from V and 3 bases from J, with 12 bases in between. DNA for the CDR3: TGTGCCAGCAGCCAGCCTGGGGGGATCTACGAGCAGTACTTC. Protein product: CASSQPGGIYEQYF.

The chain uses TRBV5-1 and TRBJ1-6; TRBD1 aligns across 7 bases. The CDR3 totals 15 residues. V was pared by 0 bases and J by 11 bases, with 8 bases of the junction left unmatched. Germline loops: CDR1 SGHRS, CDR2 YFSETQ. CDR3 protein: CASSLEAGGITPLHF. CDR3 DNA sequence: TGCGCCAGCAGCTTGGAGGCAGGGGGAATAACACCCCTCCACTTT. Complete variable domain (other parts from reference TRBV5-1 and TRBJ1-6): KAGVTQTPRYLIKTRGQQVTLSCSPISGHRSVSWYQQTPGQGLQFLFEYFSETQRNKGNFPGRFSGRQFSNSRSEMNVSTLELGDSALYLCASSLEAGGITPLHFGNGTRLTVT.

This clonotype was counted between two and nine times. A junction end diverges from the germline sequence, so it may reflect a read error. This chain joins TRBV6-1 and TRBJ1-2, with 7 bases aligning to TRBD1. The germline CDR1 and CDR2 sequences are MNHNS and SASEGT. The CDR3 sequence is 13 residues long. The chain's CDR3 is CGSSKTGSYGYTF. CDR3 coding DNA: TGTGGCAGCTCTAAGACAGGGAGCTATGGCTACACCTTC.

The chain links TRBV20-1 to TRBJ2-4; a possible D gene is TRBD2 (5 bases). Germline CDR1 DFQATT, CDR2 SNEGSKA (reference sequence). The CDR3 has 16 residues. Between the trimmed V and J ends, which lost 1 base and 1 base, there was a span of 14 bases. The CDR3 protein is CSARVSGSGAKNIQYF. The CDR3 DNA sequence: TGCAGTGCTAGAGTATCGGGATCCGGGGCCAAAAACATTCAGTACTTC.

In its sample, this clonotype was seen a few times. J is TRBJ2-1 and V is TRBV4-3; 7 positions agree with TRBD2. J lost 0 bases, V lost 1 base, and 3 bases had no gene match. This CDR3 has 16 residues. The germline gives CDR1 LGHNA, CDR2 YSLEER. The CDR3 DNA is TGCGCCAGCAGCCAAGCAAGCGGGAACTCCTACAATGAGCAGTTCTTC. Its translation is CASSQASGNSYNEQFF.

The sample holds many counts of this clonotype. The chain is built from TRBV27 and TRBJ1-1; D is unclear. Per germline, CDR1 MNHEY and CDR2 SMNVEV (reference sequence). The CDR3 runs to 15 residues. Deletions cut 2 bases from V and 0 bases from J, with 10 bases between. CDR3 DNA sequence: TGTGCCAGCAGTTTAAAGCGGGGAATGAACACTGAAGCTTTCTTT. Residues: CASSLKRGMNTEAFF.

The chain uses TRBV11-2 and TRBJ1-1; D possibly corresponds to TRBD1 (5 bases). The CDR3 loop spans 14 amino acids. The V end was cut by 5 bases, the J end by 4 bases, with 14 bases between. CDR1 SGHAT and CDR2 FQNNGV come from the germline V gene. CDR3 in amino acids: CASSPDWGSTEAFF. The CDR3 DNA is TGTGCCAGCAGCCCTGATTGGGGGAGCACTGAAGCTTTCTTT.

The genes are TRBV10-2 and TRBJ1-5; D might be TRBD1 (6 bases). Trimming pared 7 bases from V and 1 base from J, leaving 8 bases between. This CDR3 comprises 13 residues. Germline V lookup: CDR1 WSHSY, CDR2 SAAADI. The CDR3 here is CASTGDSNQPQHF. CDR3 DNA sequence: TGCGCCAGCACAGGGGACAGCAATCAGCCCCAGCATTTT.

The V call is TRBV15, the J call TRBJ2-2; D perhaps matches TRBD1 (6 bases). V was pared by 5 bases and J by 1 base, with 14 bases between. Germline V lookup: CDR1 LNHNV, CDR2 YYDKDF (reference sequence). The CDR3 is 16 amino acids. CDR3 coding DNA: TGTGCCACCAGCTCCTACGACAGGATGAACACCGGGGAGCTGTTTTTT. Amino acid sequence: CATSSYDRMNTGELFF.

This clonotype was found a few times. This sequence joins TRBV20-1 and TRBJ1-1, with D maybe TRBD1 (5 bases). This CDR3 region has 16 residues. Per germline, CDR1 DFQATT and CDR2 SNEGSKA (reference sequence). V lost 6 bases, J lost 1 base, and 21 bases lay in between. As DNA, the CDR3 is TGCAGTGCCACAAAGGGTGGCTGGGGGAAGAACACTGAAGCTTTCTTT. This translates into CSATKGGWGKNTEAFF.

This clonotype was found a few times. This sequence joins TRBV20-1 and TRBJ2-3; D may be TRBD1 or TRBD2 (5 bases each). This CDR3 has 16 amino acids. CDR1 DFQATT and CDR2 SNEGSKA come from the germline V gene (reference sequence). The V end was cut by 4 bases, the J end by 4 bases, with 21 bases between. The CDR3: CSATQSRGEWADTQYF. As DNA, the CDR3 is TGCAGTGCTACCCAATCTAGAGGGGAGTGGGCAGATACGCAGTATTTT.

The chain combines TRBV29-1 with TRBJ2-5; D is unclear. V lost 0 bases to trimming and J lost 1 base, with 12 bases between them. Germline loops: CDR1 SQVTM, CDR2 ANQGSEA. The CDR3 contains 15 residues. CDR3 protein: CSVEDGWASQETQYF. The CDR3 DNA reads as TGCAGCGTTGAAGATGGGTGGGCTTCCCAAGAGACCCAGTACTTC.

V usage is TRBV20-1 and J usage is TRBJ2-7; TRBD1 agrees at 8 bases. Per the germline V gene, CDR1 is DFQATT and CDR2 is SNEGSKA (reference sequence). The length of the CDR3 is 14 residues. The ends lost 2 bases at V and 5 bases at J; junction bases unmatched: 8. In DNA form, the CDR3 reads TGCAGTGCTAGAAAGGAGGCAGGGGGCAACGAGCAGTACTTC. Its translation is CSARKEAGGNEQYF.

In this sample, this clonotype turned up many times. The chain combines TRBV2 with TRBJ2-7; 10 bases agree with TRBD1. Looked up from germline, CDR1 is SNHLY and CDR2 is FYNNEI. J gave up 5 bases and V 8 bases, and 6 bases lay outside the gene matches. This CDR3 is built from 13 residues. The CDR3 loop reads CASSLDRGDEQYF. CDR3 sequence (DNA): TGTGCCAGCTCCCTGGACAGGGGGGACGAGCAGTACTTC.

This clonotype was detected a few times. This chain uses TRBV2 with TRBJ2-3; the D is unclear. CDR1 and CDR2 (germline): SNHLY, FYNNEI. The CDR3 covers 11 residues. Deletions cut 7 bases from V and 5 bases from J, with 7 bases between. CDR3: CASNERDTQYF. CDR3 nucleotide sequence: TGTGCCAGCAACGAGAGAGATACGCAGTATTTT.